The source of this T cell receptor beta chain is a study of blood T cell repertoires in COVID-19. Turning to the study itself: Both acute and convalescent COVID-19 samples were obtained from the United States, Italy and Spain.

J was trimmed by 5 bases and V by 1 base; bases with no gene match: 6. This CDR3 is 16 amino acids long. Germline V gives CDR1 SGHRS, CDR2 YFSETQ. Methods used by the authors: Estimated nucleated cell counts came from reference gene primer amplification. This table comes from immunoSEQ multiplex PCR, and its TCRdb copy is limited to in-frame clones, with some not included. V and J calls plus clone size are reproduced from that table; the DNA served to infer D and trimming. The sample lists 220,000 or so clones; around 81% were seen once. The source of this sequence is a woman aged 55-69 years with acute or convalescent COVID-19. This chain links TRBV5-1 with TRBJ2-2; TRBD1 aligns across 9 bases. Sequencing input: peripheral blood. The CDR3 coding sequence is TGCGCCAGCAGCTTGTCGGGGACAGGGCGGACCGGGGAGCTGTTTTTT. It yields the protein CASSLSGTGRTGELFF.